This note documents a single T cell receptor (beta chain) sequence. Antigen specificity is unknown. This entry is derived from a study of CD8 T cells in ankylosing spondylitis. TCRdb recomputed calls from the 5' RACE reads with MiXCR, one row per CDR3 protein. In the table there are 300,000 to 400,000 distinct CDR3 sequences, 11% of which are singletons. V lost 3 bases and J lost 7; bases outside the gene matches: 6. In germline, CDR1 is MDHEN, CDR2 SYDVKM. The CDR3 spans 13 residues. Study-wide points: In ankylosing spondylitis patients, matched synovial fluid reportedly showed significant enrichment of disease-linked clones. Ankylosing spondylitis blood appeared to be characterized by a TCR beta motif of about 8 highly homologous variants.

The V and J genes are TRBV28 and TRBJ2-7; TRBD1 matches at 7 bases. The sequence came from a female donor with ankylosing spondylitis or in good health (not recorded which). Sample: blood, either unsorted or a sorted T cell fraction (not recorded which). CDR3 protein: CASSFLDRREQYF. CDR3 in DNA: TGTGCCAGCAGTTTCTTGGACAGGCGGGAGCAGTACTTC.